Presented here are 7 T cell receptor beta chains from one specimen sequenced in a study of blood T cells in healthy people across ages. The use of a sample-barcoded 5' primer and a J-beta primer mix characterized a second PCR of about 6 to 11 cycles. TCRdb passed the 5' RACE reads through MiXCR, listing each CDR3 protein once. The data contain some 1.6 million distinct CDR3 sequences, about 32% of them singletons. The sample was blood. The source is a woman under 40 in good health.

The sample holds a few counts of this clonotype. V usage is TRBV7-7 and J usage is TRBJ2-1; a possible D gene is TRBD1 (6 bases). The CDR3 is made up of 13 amino acids. Trimming removed 1 base from V and 13 bases from J, with 14 bases in between. Germline CDR1 reads SSHAT; CDR2 reads FNYEAQ (reference sequence). The CDR3 coding sequence is TGTGCCAGCAGCTTAGATCCGACAGGCCATCAGTTCTTC. This translates into CASSLDPTGHQFF.

V and J are TRBV4-1 and TRBJ1-5, with D tentatively TRBD1 (6 bases). Germline CDR1 MGHRA, CDR2 YSYEKL. With 3 bases removed from V and 0 bases from J, the gap between germline ends came to 12 bases. The CDR3 loop spans 16 amino acids. CDR3 amino acids: CASSHGRGGSNQPQHF. DNA of the CDR3: TGCGCCAGCAGCCATGGCAGGGGAGGTAGCAATCAGCCCCAGCATTTT.

This clonotype was recorded at least ten times. The junction differs from germline at one of its ends, possibly a read error. The V and J genes are TRBV7-9 and TRBJ2-5; the match to TRBD1 covers 9 bases. The CDR3 length is 12 residues. Germline lookup yields CDR1 SEHNR and CDR2 FQNEAQ (reference sequence). The CDR3 here is CASSLGQGTQYF. The CDR3 region has the DNA TGCGCCAGCAGCTTGGGACAGGGGACCCAGTACTTC. The complete variable domain, with remaining parts taken from reference TRBV7-9 and TRBJ2-5, reads DTGVSQNPRHKITKRGQNVTFRCDPISEHNRLYWYRQTLGQGPEFLTYFQNEAQLEKSRLLSDRFSAERPKGSFSTLEIQRTEQGDSAMYLCASSLGQGTQYFGPGTRLLVL.

This clonotype was detected ten times or more. The chain joins TRBV29-1 to TRBJ1-4; TRBD1 matches 8 bases. CDR3 size: 12 residues. V gave up 6 bases and J gave up 3 bases; unmatched junction bases: 0. Germline V gives CDR1 SQVTM, CDR2 ANQGSEA. The CDR3 nucleotides are TGCAGCGTCAGGGGGCCTAATGAAAAACTGTTTTTT. It encodes CSVRGPNEKLFF. Full variable domain (missing parts from reference TRBV29-1 and TRBJ1-4): SAVISQKPSRDICQRGTSLTIQCQVDSQVTMMFWYRQQPGQSLTLIATANQGSEATYESGFVIDKFPISRPNLTFSTLTVSNMSPEDSSIYLCSVRGPNEKLFFGSGTQLSVL.

The DNA of the CDR3 is TGTGCCAGCAGTTTTTCACAGGGGGCGGTGGAGACCCAGTACTTC. Its translation: CASSFSQGAVETQYF. The rearrangement uses TRBV28 and TRBJ2-5; 9 nucleotides align to TRBD1. V trimming: 3 bases; J trimming: 5 bases; junction bases outside the gene matches: 7. The CDR3 runs to 15 residues. CDR1 and CDR2 (germline): MDHEN, SYDVKM.

This clonotype was found a few times. The rearrangement links TRBV6-5 to TRBJ2-5, with 13 bases matching TRBD2. The CDR3 extends over 16 amino acids. Germline assignment: CDR1 MNHEY and CDR2 SVGAGI. J was trimmed by 5 bases and V by 6 bases; bases with no gene match: 9. This CDR3 is CASRPGLAGRGETQYF. CDR3 in DNA: TGTGCCAGCAGGCCGGGACTAGCGGGGCGAGGGGAGACCCAGTACTTC.

The J gene is TRBJ2-1, the V gene TRBV6-2 or TRBV6-3; perhaps TRBD2 as D (6 bases). Germline V CDR1 and CDR2: MNHEY, SVGEGT. CDR3 length equals 15 residues. The V and J ends lost 2 bases and 6 bases respectively, with 14 bases between them. The CDR3 DNA sequence: TGTGCCAGCAGTTACCGGAGCGGGCTGGTCAATGAGCAGTTCTTC. Its protein is CASSYRSGLVNEQFF.